The clone carrying this TCR beta chain was recorded a few times. What it binds is not known. Production of TCR cDNA was by 5'RACE template switching, which also added a universal primer site and UMIs. TCRdb reprocessed the 5' RACE reads with MiXCR, giving one entry per CDR3 protein. In the table there are hundreds of thousands of distinct CDR3 sequences, approximately 13% of which are singletons. The germline CDR1 and CDR2 sequences are SGHDN and FVKESK. The CDR3 extends over 15 amino acids. V dropped 4 bases and J dropped 3 bases, with 13 bases sitting between them. This specimen comes from a study of T cells after yellow fever vaccination. Study observations and caveats: It was a small share of clonotypes that appeared in both CD4 and CD8 compartments. The booster saw the reappearance of most primary-vaccination clones (about 95% CD4, around 90% CD8).

The V gene is TRBV14, the J gene TRBJ2-4; possible D gene TRBD1, 5 bases. The sample here was PBMCs, taken on the day of the yellow fever booster vaccination. The sequence came from a man aged 30 to 45 who received the YFV17D yellow fever vaccine. The CDR3 sequence: CASSRQSLNKNIQYF. The DNA of the CDR3 is TGTGCCAGCAGCCGACAGTCCCTAAACAAAAACATTCAGTACTTC.